Listed here is a single T cell receptor (beta chain). In the source study's methods: Estimation of nucleated cell counts relied on the amplification of reference gene primers. Profiling relied on immunoSEQ multiplex PCR, and the TCRdb table lists in-frame clones only, not all of them. Clone size and the V and J calls come from that table; the DNA yielded D and trimming. The table includes approximately 69,000 clones, approximately 87% detected once. Trimming left V 0 bases short and J 3 bases short, with 6 bases between. CDR3 length: 14 amino acids. Germline loops: CDR1 SGHNT, CDR2 YENEEA. These data are taken from a study of blood T cell repertoires in COVID-19. Study in general: Acute and convalescent COVID-19 samples came from the United States, Italy and Spain. T cells, B-cell-depleted T cells, or PBMCs provided the cDNA or gDNA that served as material.

The chain has TRBV11-3 and TRBJ2-1, with no clear D. This receptor was obtained from an elderly woman with acute or convalescent COVID-19. The sequenced sample consisted of peripheral blood. CDR3 sequence (DNA): TGTGCCAGCAGCTTAGATCCCTTCTACAATGAGCAGTTCTTC. This gives the protein CASSLDPFYNEQFF.